Below, 30 T cell receptor beta chains from the same sample are listed, as sequenced in a study of blood T cell repertoires in COVID-19. Clones were sequenced by immunoSEQ multiplex PCR, and TCRdb holds only the in-frame ones, with some missing. Among nearly 250,000 clones listed, around 80% were seen once. Sequenced: peripheral blood. Receptors originate from a woman aged 80 or over with acute or convalescent COVID-19.

This clone turned up a few times. This sequence joins TRBV27 and TRBJ1-1, with no clear D. V was shortened by 0 bases and J by 5 bases, with 16 bases between the two germline ends. Germline CDR1 is MNHEY and CDR2 is SMNVEV (reference sequence). This CDR3 region has 16 residues. In DNA, the CDR3 is TGTGCCAGCAGTTTATCGATTGCCGTTAGAGGGACTGAAGCTTTCTTT. It encodes CASSLSIAVRGTEAFF.

The CDR3 region has the DNA TGTGCCAGCAGCTTAGGCCTAGCGGGGGGTCTGGGTGAGCAGTTCTTC. It encodes CASSLGLAGGLGEQFF. This chain uses TRBV5-4 with TRBJ2-1, with 11 bases lining up with TRBD2. The CDR3 spans 16 residues. From germline, CDR1 is SGHNT and CDR2 YYREEE (reference sequence). Losses at the gene ends were 2 bases for V and 9 bases for J; bases not matched to a gene: 10.

This chain links TRBV6-5 with TRBJ2-7, with TRBD2 identical over 8 bases. CDR3 length: 15 amino acids. Germline V gene sequence: CDR1 MNHEY, CDR2 SVGAGI. V lost 6 bases, J lost 7 bases, and 14 bases stayed unmatched. CDR3 sequence: CASRGFREGVREQYF. CDR3 in DNA: TGTGCCAGCAGGGGTTTCCGGGAGGGAGTGAGGGAGCAGTACTTC.

The rearrangement uses TRBV12-3 or TRBV12-4 and TRBJ1-1; no firm D call. Trimming removed 0 bases at V and 8 bases at J, with 7 bases between. The CDR3 has 12 residues. The CDR3 loop reads CASSLAGPEAFF. CDR3 nucleotides: TGTGCCAGCAGTTTAGCTGGGCCCGAAGCTTTCTTT.

The chain couples TRBV4-2 to TRBJ1-2, with D unclear. Trimming pared 4 bases from V and 3 bases from J, leaving 18 bases between. The CDR3 has 16 residues. The germline CDR1 and CDR2 sequences are LGHNA and YNFKEQ. The CDR3 sequence: CASSPKVTLEDYGYTF. DNA for the CDR3: TGTGCCAGCAGCCCAAAGGTCACACTCGAGGACTATGGCTACACCTTC.

The chain combines TRBV3-1 (or the pseudogene TRBV3-2) with TRBJ1-2; the match to TRBD1 covers 12 bases. J gave up 5 bases and V 0 bases, and 7 bases lay outside the gene matches. Germline V CDR1 and CDR2: LGHDT, YNNKEL (reference sequence). The CDR3 runs 17 residues. This CDR3 is CASSQDPGTGGLYGYTF. The CDR3 DNA follows: TGTGCCAGCAGCCAAGACCCCGGGACAGGGGGCTTATATGGCTACACCTTC.

The chain couples TRBV19 to TRBJ1-2; TRBD1 is a possible D gene (6 bases). Germline loops: CDR1 LNHDA, CDR2 SQIVND (reference sequence). The CDR3 has 15 amino acids. V lost 6 bases to trimming and J lost 1 base, with 15 bases between them. CDR3 sequence (DNA): TGTGCCAGTAGCCCCGGACAGTATCGTAACTATGGCTACACCTTC. It is translated as CASSPGQYRNYGYTF. Complete variable domain (other parts from reference TRBV19 and TRBJ1-2): DGGITQSPKYLFRKEGQNVTLSCEQNLNHDAMYWYRQDPGQGLRLIYYSQIVNDFQKGDIAEGYSVSREKKESFPLTVTSAQKNPTAFYLCASSPGQYRNYGYTFGSGTRLTVV.

V gene TRBV4-2 combines with J gene TRBJ2-6; 8 nucleotides match TRBD1. The J segment lost 2 bases and the V segment lost 0 bases, leaving 12 bases of the junction unmatched. The CDR3 length is 20 residues. Germline V gene data show CDR1 as LGHNA and CDR2 as YNFKEQ. The CDR3 is CASSQDAPGQAFTGANVLTF. CDR3 nucleotide sequence: TGTGCCAGCAGCCAAGATGCCCCGGGACAGGCATTTACTGGGGCCAACGTCCTGACTTTC.

This chain joins TRBV28 and TRBJ1-4; TRBD1 matches 8 bases. The V segment lost 4 bases and the J segment 0 bases; nucleotides outside the gene matches: 7. The CDR3 contains 17 residues. Per germline, CDR1 MDHEN and CDR2 SYDVKM. The CDR3 loop reads CASSSPGQGATNEKLFF. CDR3 coding DNA: TGTGCCAGCAGTTCACCCGGACAGGGTGCAACTAATGAAAAACTGTTTTTT.

The rearrangement joins TRBV4-3 to TRBJ1-2, with 12 bases fitting TRBD1. Germline V gives CDR1 LGHNA, CDR2 YSLEER. The CDR3 extends over 16 amino acids. Trimming took 0 bases from V and 6 from J; bases not matched to a gene: 5. CDR3 DNA sequence: TGCGCCAGCAGCCAAGATCGCGGGACAGGGGGCCATGGCTACACCTTC. Translated, it gives CASSQDRGTGGHGYTF.

The chain recombines TRBV2 with TRBJ2-2, with D unclear. The germline V and J ends were trimmed by 8 bases and 3 bases, with 7 bases remaining between them. The CDR3 totals 12 residues. Germline-derived CDR1 and CDR2 are SNHLY and FYNNEI. CDR3 DNA: TGTGCCAGCCTCAGGCACACCGGGGAGCTGTTTTTT. It codes for CASLRHTGELFF. Combining the CDR3 with reference TRBV2 and TRBJ2-2 gives the whole variable domain EPEVTQTPSHQVTQMGQEVILRCVPISNHLYFYWYRQILGQKVEFLVSFYNNEISEKSEIFDDQFSVERPDGSNFTLKIRSTKLEDSAMYFCASLRHTGELFFGEGSRLTVL.

This chain uses TRBV10-1 with TRBJ1-5; no firm D call. Germline CDR1 reads WNHNN; CDR2 reads SYGVQD (reference sequence). This CDR3 has 16 amino acids. Trimming removed 5 bases at V and 0 bases at J, with 14 bases between. The CDR3 coding sequence is TGCGCCAGCAGTTTTGAGAATTTCTATAGCAATCAGCCCCAGCATTTT. It encodes CASSFENFYSNQPQHF.

The chain combines TRBV19 with TRBJ1-5; TRBD1 matches 7 bases. With V trimmed by 4 bases and J by 6 bases, 9 bases remained unmatched. Germline lookup yields CDR1 LNHDA and CDR2 SQIVND (reference sequence). This CDR3 comprises 15 residues. CDR3 coding DNA: TGTGCCAGTAGTAAGGGTTCAGGGGGAGTTCAGCCCCAGCATTTT. Translated: CASSKGSGGVQPQHF.

This chain joins TRBV15 and TRBJ2-5; 11 bases are a match to TRBD2. CDR3 size: 16 residues. The ends lost 3 bases at V and 5 bases at J; junction bases unmatched: 8. CDR1 is LNHNV and CDR2 is YYDKDF in the germline V gene (reference sequence). In DNA form, the CDR3 reads TGTGCCACCAGCAGGTTAATAGCGGGAGGGGCTGAGACCCAGTACTTC. Protein: CATSRLIAGGAETQYF.

V gene TRBV7-9 combines with J gene TRBJ1-3, with TRBD1 identical over 7 bases. This CDR3 comprises 18 residues. V lost 5 bases, J lost 0 bases, and 13 bases stayed unmatched. Per the germline V gene, CDR1 is SEHNR and CDR2 is FQNEAQ (reference sequence). This CDR3 reads CASSPAPGQQSSGNTIYF. The CDR3 DNA sequence: TGTGCCAGCAGCCCTGCCCCGGGACAGCAGAGCTCTGGAAACACCATATATTTT.

V and J are TRBV19 and TRBJ1-2, with 7 bases that match TRBD1. J lost 6 bases, V lost 4 bases, and 17 bases had no gene match. The CDR3 extends over 17 amino acids. Germline V CDR1 and CDR2: LNHDA, SQIVND (reference sequence). In nucleotides, the CDR3 is TGTGCCAGTAGTAGAACATGGGACAGCCCAGGAGTTCATGGCTACACCTTC. This codes for CASSRTWDSPGVHGYTF.

The chain carries TRBV2 and TRBJ1-2; TRBD1 aligns across 9 bases. CDR3 length: 15 amino acids. Germline V gene data show CDR1 as SNHLY and CDR2 as FYNNEI. Losses at the gene ends were 6 bases for V and 1 base for J; bases not matched to a gene: 6. The CDR3 protein is CASSNLGQGNYGYTF. Here the CDR3 DNA reads TGTGCCAGCAGCAATTTGGGACAGGGTAACTATGGCTACACCTTC.

The chain links TRBV4-3 to TRBJ2-3, with 8 bases identical to TRBD2. There are 16 residues in the CDR3. The germline V gene encodes CDR1 LGHNA and CDR2 YSLEER. V lost 1 base to trimming and J lost 4 bases; unmatched junction nucleotides: 7. The CDR3 sequence: CASSQAYSGGSDTQYF. DNA of the CDR3: TGCGCCAGCAGCCAAGCTTACAGCGGGGGATCAGATACGCAGTATTTT.

The rearrangement joins TRBV5-5 to TRBJ1-1; D not resolved. Germline V gene lookup returns CDR1 SGHKS and CDR2 YYEKEE (reference sequence). Between the trimmed V and J ends, which lost 0 bases and 0 bases, there was a span of 3 bases. The CDR3 is 13 residues long. CDR3 bases: TGTGCCAGCAGCTTGGTAGTGAACACTGAAGCTTTCTTT. Translated: CASSLVVNTEAFF.

V usage is TRBV10-2 and J usage is TRBJ1-5; D gene uncertain. Germline V lookup: CDR1 WSHSY, CDR2 SAAADI. V was shortened by 3 bases and J by 4 bases, with 10 bases between the two germline ends. This CDR3 is 14 amino acids long. In DNA, the CDR3 is TGCGCCAGCAGTGACAGGCAGGCAAATCAGCCCCAGCATTTT. Its protein product is CASSDRQANQPQHF.

The V gene is TRBV30, the J gene TRBJ2-3, with TRBD2 as a possible D gene (6 bases). The CDR3 runs to 15 residues. V lost 0 bases, J lost 5 bases, and 15 bases lay in between. Germline CDR1 and CDR2: GTSNPN and SVGIG (reference sequence). Written as DNA, the CDR3 is TGTGCCTGGAGTGTAGGGGATGGAGGGGTAGATACGCAGTATTTT. Encoded protein: CAWSVGDGGVDTQYF.

The rearrangement joins TRBV7-6 to TRBJ2-1, with 7 nucleotides matching TRBD2. Trimming cost V 0 bases and J 3 bases; bases outside gene matches: 5. Germline V gene sequence: CDR1 SGHVS, CDR2 FNYEAQ. The CDR3 runs 16 residues. The CDR3 DNA sequence: TGTGCCAGCAGCTTAGCGGCGGGAGAGGTCTACAATGAGCAGTTCTTC. Amino acids: CASSLAAGEVYNEQFF.

This chain links TRBV28 with TRBJ2-2, with D tentatively TRBD1 (6 bases). V shed 2 bases and J shed 5 bases, with 9 bases lying between them. CDR3 length: 14 residues. CDR1 is MDHEN and CDR2 is SYDVKM in the germline V gene. CDR3 nucleotides: TGTGCCAGCAGTTTACAGGGGATAACCGGGGAGCTGTTTTTT. Protein: CASSLQGITGELFF.

V gene TRBV28 combines with J gene TRBJ1-4, with 9 nucleotides matching TRBD1. There are 15 residues in the CDR3. Germline CDR1 reads MDHEN; CDR2 reads SYDVKM. V dropped 8 bases and J dropped 7; count of bases not matched to a gene: 11. For the CDR3, the DNA is TGTGCCAGCTCCGATTTGGGACAGGGTGGTGAAAAACTGTTTTTT. This sequence encodes CASSDLGQGGEKLFF.

The sample holds one count of this clone. V gene TRBV12-3 or TRBV12-4 combines with J gene TRBJ2-5, with TRBD2 matching 8 bases. V trimming: 5 bases; J trimming: 6 bases; junction bases outside the gene matches: 2. The CDR3 length is 12 residues. This CDR3 is CASSPGGKTQYF. The CDR3 coding sequence is TGTGCCAGCAGTCCGGGGGGGAAGACCCAGTACTTC.

The chain is built from TRBV5-6 and TRBJ2-7; 9 bases are a match to TRBD1. The length of the CDR3 is 14 residues. V dropped 4 bases and J dropped 5; count of bases not matched to a gene: 7. The germline V gene encodes CDR1 SGHDT and CDR2 YYEEEE. The DNA of the CDR3 is TGTGCCAGCAGCGTTGACAGGGGGTTTGACGAGCAGTACTTC. Protein sequence: CASSVDRGFDEQYF.

The rearrangement links TRBV28 to TRBJ2-2; 9 positions match TRBD2. The CDR3 has 18 amino acids. The germline gives CDR1 MDHEN, CDR2 SYDVKM. V dropped 5 bases and J dropped 4; count of bases not matched to a gene: 14. The CDR3 nucleotides read TGTGCCAGCAGTCCCTTTAGCGGGAGTGTCATCCCCACCGGGGAGCTGTTTTTT. Protein product: CASSPFSGSVIPTGELFF.

The table lists this clone with a few counts. The chain combines TRBV6-5 with TRBJ2-4; perhaps TRBD2 as D (6 bases). V was trimmed by 3 bases and J by 9 bases, leaving 15 bases between them. CDR1 and CDR2 from the germline V gene are MNHEY and SVGAGI. CDR3 length equals 14 residues. CDR3 region: CASSYTRGLRIQYF. CDR3 nucleotide sequence: TGTGCCAGCAGTTATACTCGGGGGTTACGCATTCAGTACTTC.

The rearrangement links TRBV7-9 to TRBJ1-1; tentatively, D is TRBD1 (5 bases). Germline assignment: CDR1 SEHNR and CDR2 FQNEAQ (reference sequence). V lost 1 base and J 1 base, leaving 7 bases between the germline ends. The CDR3 has 14 residues. This CDR3 reads CASSLVGGNTEAFF. CDR3 DNA sequence: TGTGCCAGCAGCTTAGTCGGGGGGAACACTGAAGCTTTCTTT.

This clone was counted a single time. This rearrangement joins TRBV11-3 to TRBJ1-1; perhaps TRBD1 as D (5 bases). CDR3 length: 13 residues. Deletions cut 2 bases from V and 5 bases from J, with 9 bases between. Germline-derived CDR1 and CDR2 are SGHNT and YENEEA. The chain's CDR3 is CASSLSRGTEAFF. CDR3 bases: TGTGCCAGCAGCTTAAGTCGGGGGACTGAAGCTTTCTTT.